The clone carrying this TCR beta chain showed up just once. This specimen belongs to a study of blood T cell repertoires in COVID-19. Study-level background: The United States, Italy and Spain were the sources of the acute and convalescent COVID-19 samples. PBMCs, B-cell-depleted T cells, or T cells were the source of the cDNA or gDNA that made up the material.

In the authors' methods: Reference gene primer amplification in the assay estimated nucleated cell counts. Profiling relied on immunoSEQ multiplex PCR, and the TCRdb table lists in-frame clones only, not all of them. The DNA gave D and trimming, while V, J and clone size come from that table. The data hold 65,000 or so clones, with 81% observed a single time. Trimming took 8 bases from V and 0 from J, leaving 11 bases between them. Germline assignment: CDR1 SGHTA and CDR2 FQGNSA. The CDR3 covers 14 residues. The TCR sequence derives from a woman in her 70s with acute or convalescent COVID-19. The chain carries TRBV7-2 and TRBJ2-4; D may be TRBD2 (5 bases). Sequencing was done on a sample of peripheral blood. The CDR3 DNA reads TGTGCCAGCTCTGTTCGGGGAGCCAAAAACATTCAGTACTTC. Amino acids: CASSVRGAKNIQYF.